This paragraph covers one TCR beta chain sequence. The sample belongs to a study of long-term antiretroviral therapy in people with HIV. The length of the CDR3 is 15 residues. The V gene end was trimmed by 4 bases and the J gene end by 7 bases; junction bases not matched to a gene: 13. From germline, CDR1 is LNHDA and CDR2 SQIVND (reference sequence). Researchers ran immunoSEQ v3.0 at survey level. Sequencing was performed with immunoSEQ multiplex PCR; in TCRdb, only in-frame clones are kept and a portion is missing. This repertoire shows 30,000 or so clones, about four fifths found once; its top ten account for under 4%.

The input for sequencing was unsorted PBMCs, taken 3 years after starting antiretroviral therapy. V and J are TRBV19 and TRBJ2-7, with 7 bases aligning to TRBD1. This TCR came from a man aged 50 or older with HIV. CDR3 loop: CASSSLTGNRREQYF. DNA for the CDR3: TGTGCCAGTAGTAGCTTGACAGGGAATCGTCGAGAGCAGTACTTC.